This T cell receptor (beta chain) was found in a study of blood T cells in healthy people across ages (dated by TCRdb to the mid-2010s). About the study as a whole: In model experiments, roughly one uniquely barcoded TCR beta cDNA molecule per two T cells was captured by template switching. The study measured age-related changes in TCR beta repertoire diversity using deep sequencing normalized with unique cDNA molecular identifiers. The donors were split into four age groups: young (average about 15 years), middle-aged (roughly 39), aged (more than 55) and long-lived (about 82). To avoid experimental bias, donors of different ages were randomly spread across the sequencing lanes. For two donors (one aged 18 to 29 and one aged 80 or older), the study analyzed two additional independent replicas of 1 million unique cDNA reads from the same blood draw. What the authors observed across the whole study: Because donor CMV infection status was unknown, age-related changes in expanded clonotypes were potentially confounded. Estimates of total diversity based on one million sequenced T cells were considered lower bounds and underestimates. Since profiling was done on bulk unsorted PBMCs, naive and antigen-experienced compartments could not be conclusively compared. Compared with the aged group, more naive CD4+ T cells, fewer expanded clones and increased TCR diversity were shown by the long-lived group, suggesting age selection. The percentage of naive T cells measured by flow cytometry correlated strongly with observed TCR beta diversity. Observed TCR beta diversity per million T cells fell roughly linearly with age, and a significant reduction was already apparent by age around 36.

Library preparation was by 5' RACE. The sequencer was an Illumina HiSeq 2500. A second PCR of about 6 to 12 cycles was run with a J-beta primer mix and a sample-barcoded 5' primer. A unique molecular identifier was introduced onto each TCR beta cDNA molecule by a template-switch 5' adaptor carrying 12 random nucleotides. Each sample yielded at least 2.5 million CDR3-containing paired-end reads. First-strand cDNA synthesis was performed from all RNA using the Mint cDNA synthesis kit, with priming by a TRBC-specific oligonucleotide. Following uracil-DNA glycosylase treatment, all cDNA underwent a first 18-cycle PCR with the universal primers M1SS and BC2_uni_R. The study's processing was this. For normalization, 1 million high-quality reads, each with a distinct molecular identifier, were randomly selected from each sample. Instead of being binned into consensus sequences, reads that shared molecular identifiers were thrown out. MiTCR, set to a Q25 quality threshold and the strictest error-elimination algorithm, was used for CDR3 identification, clonotype clustering and error correction. A nonparametric unseen species model using Euler transformation provided a lower-bound estimate of total TCR beta diversity. TCRdb handled the public reads itself, with Q25 trimming in fastp and clone calling in MiXCR, and kept productive beta chains. Every entry covers one CDR3 protein and lists the most common genes and DNA from its rows. For this entry, the V and J calls and clone size follow TCRdb and not the study's own pipeline. A total of hundreds of thousands of distinct CDR3 sequences appear in this sample, under 35% of them only once. The ten largest account for around 16% of the sample.

Systemically healthy Caucasian individuals from Russia, 39 in total and aged about 6 to 95 years, were included as donors. Ten milliliters of peripheral blood were drawn from each donor into EDTA-treated Vacutainer tubes. Ficoll-Paque density-gradient centrifugation was used to isolate PBMCs, with at least 7 million per sample. Trizol reagent was used to extract total RNA from PBMCs, with at least 5 micrograms per sample. For every donor, flow cytometry on a PBMC aliquot measured the percentage of naive CD45RAhigh/CD27high T cells. Inclusive of the bounding cysteine and phenylalanine, the CDR3 is 13 residues long. The DNA shown is the 39-base CDR3, in frame from base 1. CDR1 is given as MNHNS and CDR2 as SASEGT, both from the germline V gene. V and J lose 0 bases and 4 bases, and a span of 6 bases separates them. A word on this clonotype: There is no known antigen for this receptor. No per-base quality is available; no much larger clone lies one base away.

The TCR was taken from an elderly woman in good health. The chain uses TRBV6-1 and TRBJ1-2; the D gene remains uncertain. The sample was blood. The DNA sequence is as follows: TGTGCCAGCAGTGAAGCGCTAGGCTATGGCTACACCTTC. The encoded protein is CASSEALGYGYTF.